This entry lists 14 T cell receptor beta chains sequenced from one sample in a study of cytomegalovirus exposure and HLA in healthy donors. Assay: immunoSEQ multiplex PCR; the TCRdb copy retains only in-frame clones and omits some. Of 55,000 to 80,000 clones in the sample, approximately 95% were seen once. The sequenced sample was PBMCs. Source of these receptors: a woman aged 18-29 years in good health and CMV-seropositive.

The rearrangement joins TRBV5-1 to TRBJ1-1; D is perhaps TRBD1 (6 bases). The V gene's germline CDR1 is SGHRS and CDR2 YFSETQ. V shed 1 base and J shed 3 bases, with 7 bases lying between them. This CDR3 is 13 amino acids long. CDR3 in amino acids: CASSLQGHTEAFF. CDR3 nucleotide sequence: TGCGCCAGCAGCTTGCAGGGGCACACTGAAGCTTTCTTT.

The chain couples TRBV10-3 to TRBJ2-2, with a weak D call TRBD2 (7 bases). The CDR3 has 13 amino acids. Germline CDR1 reads ENHRY; CDR2 reads SYGVKD. Trimming removed 8 bases at V and 7 bases at J, with 14 bases between. The CDR3 reads CAIRGQRGGELFF. The CDR3 DNA follows: TGTGCCATCCGAGGACAGCGGGGCGGGGAGCTGTTTTTT.

J is TRBJ2-7 and V is TRBV11-2; D gene unclear. Trimming removed 0 bases from V and 0 bases from J, with 3 bases in between. The CDR3 has 13 amino acids. CDR1 and CDR2 (germline): SGHAT, FQNNGV. In DNA, the CDR3 is TGTGCCAGCAGCTTAGACAGCTCCTACGAGCAGTACTTC. Its translation: CASSLDSSYEQYF.

This clone was counted a single time. CDR3 protein: CATSRDRFGGTGGIRAEAFF. As DNA, the CDR3 is TGTGCCACCAGCAGAGACCGATTTGGTGGGACAGGGGGCATAAGGGCTGAAGCTTTCTTT. The genes are TRBV15 and TRBJ1-1, with 12 nucleotides matching TRBD1. The germline V gene encodes CDR1 LNHNV and CDR2 YYDKDF (reference sequence). Trimming took 0 bases from V and 6 from J; bases not matched to a gene: 17. This CDR3 spans 20 amino acids.

The chain recombines TRBV5-1 with TRBJ2-1; no clear D gene. Deletions cut 0 bases from V and 4 bases from J, with 8 bases between. Per germline, CDR1 SGHRS and CDR2 YFSETQ. The CDR3 is made up of 14 amino acids. The CDR3 DNA follows: TGCGCCAGCAGCTTGGTGGCGGAATACAATGAGCAGTTCTTC. This gives the protein CASSLVAEYNEQFF.

This chain links TRBV7-8 with TRBJ2-3, with 9 nucleotides matching TRBD2. This CDR3 spans 17 amino acids. Per germline, CDR1 SGHVS and CDR2 FQNEAQ. V was clipped by 2 bases and J by 6 bases; unmatched bases: 12. Here the CDR3 reads CASSLNSPAGGGDTQYF. The CDR3 region has the DNA TGTGCCAGCAGCTTAAATAGTCCAGCGGGGGGTGGGGATACGCAGTATTTT. The full variable domain, completed using reference TRBV7-8 and TRBJ2-3, is GAGVSQSPRYKVAKRGQDVALRCDPISGHVSLFWYQQALGQGPEFLTYFQNEAQLDKSGLPSDRFFAERPEGSVSTLKIQRTQQEDSAVYLCASSLNSPAGGGDTQYFGPGTRLTVL.

The rearrangement uses TRBV19 and TRBJ2-7; D not resolved. The CDR3 contains 13 residues. CDR1 is LNHDA, CDR2 SQIVND, per germline (reference sequence). Trimming stripped 3 bases from V and 1 base from J, with 7 bases between. CDR3 protein: CASSIPGSYEQYF. The CDR3 coding sequence is TGTGCCAGTAGTATCCCCGGTTCCTACGAGCAGTACTTC.

This chain connects TRBV11-2 to TRBJ1-6; tentatively, D is TRBD1 (5 bases). With 4 bases removed from V and 7 bases from J, the gap between germline ends came to 26 bases. CDR3 length equals 19 residues. Germline lookup yields CDR1 SGHAT and CDR2 FQNNGV. The CDR3 coding sequence is TGTGCCAGCAGCTCCTTCCCCCACAAATCGACAGTTGAGAATTCACCCCTCCACTTT. Protein: CASSSFPHKSTVENSPLHF.

J is TRBJ2-7 and V is TRBV30, with D possibly being TRBD1 (5 bases). There are 14 residues in the CDR3. Germline-derived CDR1 and CDR2 are GTSNPN and SVGIG (reference sequence). Trimming shortened V by 6 bases and J by 1 base, and 16 bases separated the two germline ends. The CDR3 DNA follows: TGTGCCTGTTTAAGACAGTTCGCGTCCTACGAGCAGTACTTC. It yields the protein CACLRQFASYEQYF. The variable domain in full, with the rest retrieved from reference TRBV30 and TRBJ2-7, is SQTIHQWPATLVQPVGSPLSLECTVEGTSNPNLYWYRQAAGRGLQLLFYSVGIGQISSEVPQNLSASRPQDRQFILSSKKLLLSDSGFYLCACLRQFASYEQYFGPGTRLTVT.

The rearrangement uses TRBV29-1 and TRBJ2-7, with TRBD1 identical over 9 bases. Germline trimming cut 4 bases from V and 5 bases from J; bases unmatched to any gene: 3. The CDR3 length is 12 residues. In germline, CDR1 is SQVTM, CDR2 ANQGSEA. CDR3 protein: CSVGQGENEQYF. The CDR3 DNA sequence: TGCAGCGTTGGACAGGGGGAGAACGAGCAGTACTTC.

V and J are TRBV30 and TRBJ2-2, with TRBD1 identical over 9 bases. V dropped 3 bases and J dropped 1; count of bases not matched to a gene: 3. From germline, CDR1 is GTSNPN and CDR2 SVGIG (reference sequence). The CDR3 is made up of 15 amino acids. CDR3 residues: CAWSEGQGNTGELFF. In DNA, the CDR3 is TGTGCCTGGAGCGAGGGACAGGGGAACACCGGGGAGCTGTTTTTT.

The gene calls are TRBV4-1 and TRBJ2-5, with 11 bases fitting TRBD1. This CDR3 spans 17 amino acids. After removal of 2 bases from V and 5 bases from J, the junction contained 10 bases not matched to a gene. Germline loops: CDR1 MGHRA, CDR2 YSYEKL. CDR3 residues: CASSQTPGQGVLETQYF. The CDR3 DNA reads TGCGCCAGCAGCCAAACCCCGGGACAGGGGGTTTTGGAGACCCAGTACTTC.

The V gene is TRBV28, the J gene TRBJ1-4; TRBD1 agrees at 7 bases. Germline V gene sequence: CDR1 MDHEN, CDR2 SYDVKM. The CDR3 has 14 amino acids. Losses at the gene ends were 8 bases for V and 4 bases for J; bases not matched to a gene: 7. This CDR3 is CASHEQGLNEKLFF. CDR3 DNA sequence: TGTGCCAGCCATGAACAGGGGCTTAATGAAAAACTGTTTTTT.

The chain combines TRBV28 with TRBJ2-1, with 8 bases aligning to TRBD1. From germline, CDR1 is MDHEN and CDR2 SYDVKM. J lost 6 bases, V lost 5 bases, and 12 bases had no gene match. This CDR3 comprises 16 residues. This CDR3 reads CASSPARDRGSNEQFF. The DNA of the CDR3 is TGTGCCAGCAGTCCCGCCCGAGACAGGGGAAGCAATGAGCAGTTCTTC.